This T cell receptor beta chain appears in the sequencing data of a study of breast tumors, draining lymph nodes, adjacent tissues. The study's findings and limits: Data fit most tumor T cells coming from lymph node, expanding in tumor. The lymph node origin of tumor T cells was framed as consistent with a hypothesis, not demonstrated. Tumor TCR diversity was below lymph nodes but above nontumor tissue.

TCRdb ran MiXCR on the multiplex PCR reads and lists one entry per CDR3 protein. Of under 15,000 distinct CDR3 sequences listed, 62% were seen once; the top ten hold around 54%. The table lists this clonotype with many counts. Its antigen remains unknown. The CDR3 loop spans 14 amino acids. Germline V gives CDR1 SGHKS, CDR2 YYEKEE (reference sequence). Trimming pared 0 bases from V and 4 bases from J, leaving 10 bases between. The TCR was taken from a female donor with breast cancer. Some clones in this sample may be carry-over from other donors' samples. What was sequenced was tumor-adjacent breast tissue. This sequence joins TRBV5-5 and TRBJ2-5, with D possibly matching TRBD1 (6 bases). This chain's CDR3 is CASSLDRAGETQYF. In nucleotides, the CDR3 is TGTGCCAGCAGCTTGGACAGGGCTGGAGAGACCCAGTACTTC.